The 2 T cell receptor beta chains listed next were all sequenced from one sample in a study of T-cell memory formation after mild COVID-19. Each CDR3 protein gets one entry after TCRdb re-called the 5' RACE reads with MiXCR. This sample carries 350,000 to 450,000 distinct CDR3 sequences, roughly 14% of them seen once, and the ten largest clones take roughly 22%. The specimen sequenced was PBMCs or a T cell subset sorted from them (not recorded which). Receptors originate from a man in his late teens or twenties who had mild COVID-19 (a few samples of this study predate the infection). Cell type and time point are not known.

CDR3: CSARDLGGELFF. The CDR3 DNA sequence: TGCAGTGCTAGAGATCTGGGGGGGGAGCTGTTTTTT. The chain recombines TRBV20-1 with TRBJ2-2; D not resolved. The V end lost 0 bases, the J end lost 8 bases, and 7 bases lay between the germline ends. CDR3 length: 12 amino acids. The germline CDR1 and CDR2 sequences are DFQATT and SNEGSKA (reference sequence).

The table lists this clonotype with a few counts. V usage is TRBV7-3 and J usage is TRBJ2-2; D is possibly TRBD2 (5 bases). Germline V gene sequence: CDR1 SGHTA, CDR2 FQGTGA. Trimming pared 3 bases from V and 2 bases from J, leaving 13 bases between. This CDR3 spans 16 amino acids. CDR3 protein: CASSFSSRGNTGELFF. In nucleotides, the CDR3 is TGTGCCAGCAGCTTTTCGAGCCGGGGAAACACCGGGGAGCTGTTTTTT.